This T cell receptor beta chain came from a study of Ad26.COV2.S vaccination and SARS-CoV-2 variants. CDR1 is SQVTM and CDR2 is ANQGSEA in the germline V gene. Trimming took 0 bases from V and 7 from J, leaving 13 bases between them. CDR3 size: 13 residues. Treatment indicated: 15 to 20 received Ad26.COV2.S at low or high dose, single or two shots; 5 received placebo; per-sample allocation not given. The study sampled participants on day 63 after the first vaccine or placebo injection. The table came from immunoSEQ multiplex PCR; TCRdb's copy has only in-frame clones and leaves some out. The sample has 350,000 to 450,000 clones, approximately 85% seen once.

The sequencing here drew on peripheral blood, taken in a trial of Ad26.COV2.S vaccine versus placebo. The V gene is TRBV29-1, the J gene TRBJ2-7, with unresolved D. The TCR was taken from a person between 18 and 59 years old who received the Ad26.COV2.S COVID-19 vaccine or a placebo. CDR3 bases: TGCAGCGTTGAAGATCGGTACTTCGTAGAGCAGTACTTC. The encoded protein is CSVEDRYFVEQYF.